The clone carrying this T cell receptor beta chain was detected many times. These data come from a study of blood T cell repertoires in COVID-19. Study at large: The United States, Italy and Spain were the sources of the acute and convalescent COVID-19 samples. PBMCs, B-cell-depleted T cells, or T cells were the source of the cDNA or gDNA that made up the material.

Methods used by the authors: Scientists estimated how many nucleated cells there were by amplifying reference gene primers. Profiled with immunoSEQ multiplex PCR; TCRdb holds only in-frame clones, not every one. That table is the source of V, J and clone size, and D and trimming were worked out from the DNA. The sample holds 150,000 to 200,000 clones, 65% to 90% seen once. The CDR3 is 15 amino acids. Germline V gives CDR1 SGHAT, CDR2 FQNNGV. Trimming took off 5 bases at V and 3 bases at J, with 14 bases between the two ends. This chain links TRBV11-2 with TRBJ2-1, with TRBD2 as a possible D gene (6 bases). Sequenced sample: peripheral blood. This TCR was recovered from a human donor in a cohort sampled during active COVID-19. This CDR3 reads CASSISGLYYNEQFF. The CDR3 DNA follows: TGTGCCAGCAGCATTAGCGGTCTCTACTACAATGAGCAGTTCTTC.